The TCR beta chain under discussion was sequenced for a study of blood T cell repertoires in COVID-19. Study context: PBMCs, B-cell-depleted T cells, or T cells provided the cDNA or gDNA that made up the material.

A Seattle source enrolled patients during active infection and followed them longitudinally. This CDR3 region has 13 residues. Between the trimmed V and J ends, which lost 3 bases and 6 bases, there was a span of 8 bases. Germline V gene lookup returns CDR1 SGHTA and CDR2 FQGNSA. Sequenced by immunoSEQ multiplex PCR; TCRdb stores in-frame clones only, minus some. The sample carries over 150,000 clones, about 85% recorded once. This rearrangement joins TRBV7-2 to TRBJ2-2; no definite D call. Sequencing used peripheral blood. This TCR was sampled from a man aged 55-75 years with COVID-19, enrolled during active disease. The CDR3 loop reads CASSFRSSGELFF. CDR3 sequence (DNA): TGTGCCAGCAGCTTTAGGAGCTCCGGGGAGCTGTTTTTT.